Listed here are 24 T cell receptor beta chains from one sample, sequenced in a study of regulatory T cells in long-lasting Graves disease. To make TCR beta libraries, researchers used iRepertoire HTBI primers and Arm-PCR of CDR3 regions. TCRdb reprocessed the multiplex PCR reads via MiXCR and lists one record per CDR3 protein. The table lists approximately 470,000 distinct CDR3 sequences, 16% of them singletons. Regarding time point: newly diagnosed GD, antithyroid drugs for less than 3 months. The TCR library used RNA extracted from PBMCs. The same sample was also used in a study of T cells in Graves' hyperthyroidism and ophthalmopathy.

The specimen was peripheral blood mononuclear cells (PBMCs), collected at new diagnosis, from a patient treated with antithyroid drugs. The receptors were sampled from a man in his forties with Graves disease.

The sample holds a few counts of this clonotype. V and J are TRBV6-1 and TRBJ1-1; tentatively, D is TRBD1 (5 bases). Germline CDR1 and CDR2: MNHNS and SASEGT. CDR3 length: 14 amino acids. With 8 bases removed from V and 1 base from J, the gap between germline ends came to 14 bases. The CDR3 reads CASGQRASNTEAFF. The CDR3 DNA follows: TGTGCCAGCGGACAACGGGCGTCGAACACTGAAGCTTTCTTT.

This clonotype was observed many times. The junction departs from germline at one end; a sequencing error may be responsible. This rearrangement joins TRBV5-1 to TRBJ2-7, with 7 bases lining up with TRBD2. The CDR3 has 14 residues. Germline CDR1 SGHRS, CDR2 YFSETQ. For the CDR3, the DNA is TGTGCCAGCAGCCCCGGACTAGGGCGGCGGGAGCAGTACTTC. Encoded protein: CASSPGLGRREQYF.

This clonotype has just a few counts. The chain employs TRBV5-1 and TRBJ2-1; a weak D match, TRBD2 (8 bases). CDR3 length: 20 residues. V was pared by 5 bases and J by 2 bases, with 29 bases between. CDR1 and CDR2 (germline): SGHRS, YFSETQ. The CDR3 DNA reads TGCGCCAGCAGTTCTAACAGGGGAGGCGTGACGGGAGGGCCCTACAATGAGCAGTTCTTC. Protein product: CASSSNRGGVTGGPYNEQFF.

This clonotype was recorded many times. V and J are TRBV30 and TRBJ1-1, with unresolved D. Trimming took 8 bases from V and 6 from J, leaving 16 bases between them. The CDR3 has 12 amino acids. Per germline, CDR1 GTSNPN and CDR2 SVGIG (reference sequence). The CDR3 nucleotides read TGTGCCGTAGTCCCATCGTGGGCTGAAGCTTTCTTT. This sequence encodes CAVVPSWAEAFF.

This chain links TRBV19 with TRBJ2-7; a possible D gene is TRBD1 (6 bases). Germline loops: CDR1 LNHDA, CDR2 SQIVND (reference sequence). The CDR3 extends over 15 amino acids. Trimming left V 4 bases short and J 3 bases short, with 16 bases between. The CDR3 DNA sequence: TGTGCCAGTAGTAATCGACAGGCAGTAGGCTACGAGCAGTACTTC. Translated: CASSNRQAVGYEQYF.

Ten or more counts support this clonotype. V usage is TRBV12-3 or TRBV12-4 and J usage is TRBJ2-5, with 9 bases fitting TRBD1. The CDR3 sequence is 15 residues long. V lost 6 bases, J lost 5 bases, and 10 bases stayed unmatched. In nucleotides, the CDR3 is TGTGCCAGCAGCCTAGGACAGGGGAGAGGGGAGACCCAGTACTTC. This gives the protein CASSLGQGRGETQYF.

This clonotype occurred many times. The chain links TRBV5-1 to TRBJ2-3; 8 bases line up with TRBD2. In germline, CDR1 is SGHRS, CDR2 YFSETQ. The CDR3 loop spans 16 amino acids. Trimming cost V 2 bases and J 0 bases; bases outside gene matches: 5. The CDR3 nucleotides read TGCGCCAGCAGCTTTTCACCTAGCGGGAGCACAGATACGCAGTATTTT. Translated, it gives CASSFSPSGSTDTQYF. The variable domain in full, with the rest retrieved from reference TRBV5-1 and TRBJ2-3, is KAGVTQTPRYLIKTRGQQVTLSCSPISGHRSVSWYQQTPGQGLQFLFEYFSETQRNKGNFPGRFSGRQFSNSRSEMNVSTLELGDSALYLCASSFSPSGSTDTQYFGPGTRLTVL.

This clonotype has a handful of counts. The V and J genes are TRBV7-9 and TRBJ2-1; 7 positions agree with TRBD2. The V gene's germline CDR1 is SEHNR and CDR2 FQNEAQ (reference sequence). V was pared by 4 bases and J by 2 bases, with 8 bases of the junction left unmatched. CDR3 size: 16 residues. The CDR3: CASSSASGATYNEQFF. In nucleotides, the CDR3 is TGTGCCAGCAGCTCCGCCAGCGGGGCCACCTACAATGAGCAGTTCTTC.

This clonotype came up many times. This chain connects TRBV28 to TRBJ2-7, with D tentatively TRBD1 (6 bases). Germline V gene sequence: CDR1 MDHEN, CDR2 SYDVKM. V lost 6 bases and J lost 4, with 19 bases in between. CDR3 length: 15 amino acids. This CDR3 reads CASRGARGWGYEQYF. CDR3 DNA: TGTGCCAGCAGGGGGGCGAGAGGGTGGGGGTACGAGCAGTACTTC.

Comments on this clonotype: The conserved final phenylalanine or tryptophan is absent from the CDR3, which likely points to a read error. The rearrangement uses TRBV11-2 and TRBJ1-5; D remains ambiguous. CDR1 is SGHAT, CDR2 FQNNGV, per germline. V gave up 0 bases and J gave up 7 bases, with 7 bases separating them. This CDR3 is 13 amino acids long. The CDR3 coding sequence is TGTGCCAGCAGCTTAGAACGAGGGCAGCCCCAGCATTTA. Translation gives CASSLERGQPQHL.

This clonotype has only a few counts. The genes are TRBV5-1 and TRBJ2-2; 11 positions match TRBD2. This CDR3 spans 18 amino acids. Unmatched junction bases numbered 12, after V lost 8 bases and J lost 0 bases. From germline, CDR1 is SGHRS and CDR2 YFSETQ. The CDR3 here is CARRDGRLAGTNTGELFF. CDR3 sequence (DNA): TGCGCCAGACGGGACGGAAGACTAGCGGGAACGAACACCGGGGAGCTGTTTTTT.

The gene calls are TRBV10-2 and TRBJ2-7; D ambiguous. Trimming stripped 7 bases from V and 6 bases from J, with 13 bases between. Germline values: CDR1 WSHSY, CDR2 SAAADI. The CDR3 totals 12 residues. CDR3: CASTGRPFEQYF. The CDR3 DNA reads TGCGCCAGCACTGGCAGGCCCTTCGAGCAGTACTTC.

There are many counts of this clonotype. The rearrangement links TRBV20-1 to TRBJ2-7; TRBD2 matches 8 bases. CDR3 length: 12 residues. V was pared by 6 bases and J by 4 bases, with 5 bases of the junction left unmatched. Germline V gene lookup returns CDR1 DFQATT and CDR2 SNEGSKA (reference sequence). The CDR3 bases are TGCAGTGCGCGGACTAGCAGTTACGAGCAGTACTTC. This codes for CSARTSSYEQYF.

This clonotype came up a few times. The chain links TRBV20-1 to TRBJ1-2; 8 bases align to TRBD1. This CDR3 region has 13 residues. V lost 3 bases and J lost 4; bases outside the gene matches: 4. CDR1 DFQATT and CDR2 SNEGSKA come from the germline V gene (reference sequence). CDR3 bases: TGCAGTGCTAGGACAGGGGTGGCCTATGGCTACACCTTC. It translates to CSARTGVAYGYTF.

This clonotype appeared a few times. The chain carries TRBV19 and TRBJ1-2; perhaps TRBD1 as D (5 bases). In germline, CDR1 is LNHDA, CDR2 SQIVND (reference sequence). The germline V and J ends were trimmed by 5 bases and 2 bases, with 18 bases remaining between them. The CDR3 extends over 16 amino acids. The CDR3 protein is CASSQISGTANYGYTF. As DNA, the CDR3 is TGTGCCAGTAGTCAAATTTCCGGGACGGCGAACTATGGCTACACCTTC.

This clonotype occurred many times. The chain uses TRBV11-2 and TRBJ2-7; 11 bases are shared with TRBD2. CDR3 length: 14 amino acids. Unmatched junction bases numbered 4, after V lost 7 bases and J lost 2 bases. From germline, CDR1 is SGHAT and CDR2 FQNNGV. CDR3 sequence: CASTGLAATYEQYF. The CDR3 bases are TGTGCCAGCACGGGACTAGCGGCAACCTACGAGCAGTACTTC.

This clonotype was counted many times. This chain connects TRBV6-1 to TRBJ1-5; maybe TRBD1 (5 bases). Per germline, CDR1 MNHNS and CDR2 SASEGT. With 2 bases removed from V and 6 bases from J, the gap between germline ends came to 14 bases. CDR3 length equals 15 residues. Here the CDR3 DNA reads TGTGCCAGCAGTGAATGGACCACTGGGGGTCAGCCCCAGCATTTT. This codes for CASSEWTTGGQPQHF.

This clonotype appeared many times. The chain employs TRBV20-1 and TRBJ2-5; 11 bases agree with TRBD2. V dropped 6 bases and J dropped 3; count of bases not matched to a gene: 3. CDR3 size: 13 residues. CDR1 DFQATT and CDR2 SNEGSKA come from the germline V gene (reference sequence). The CDR3 DNA sequence: TGCAGTGCCGGGACTAGCGGCAAAGAGACCCAGTACTTC. Protein product: CSAGTSGKETQYF.

This clonotype was seen ten or more times. The chain recombines TRBV20-1 with TRBJ2-1; 10 positions match TRBD2. J gave up 9 bases and V 6 bases, and 8 bases lay outside the gene matches. From germline, CDR1 is DFQATT and CDR2 SNEGSKA (reference sequence). This CDR3 has 13 residues. CDR3 DNA sequence: TGCAGTGCCGATACTAGCGGGAAGGGTGAGCAGTTCTTC. Protein product: CSADTSGKGEQFF.

The sample holds many counts of this clonotype. V is TRBV5-1 and J is TRBJ2-2; D may correspond to TRBD1 or TRBD2 (5 bases each). V was pared by 3 bases and J by 0 bases, with 12 bases between. This CDR3 is 16 amino acids long. Germline assignment: CDR1 SGHRS and CDR2 YFSETQ. CDR3 protein: CASSSRGASNTGELFF. The CDR3, as DNA: TGCGCCAGCAGCTCCCGAGGGGCATCGAACACCGGGGAGCTGTTTTTT. Complete variable domain (other parts from reference TRBV5-1 and TRBJ2-2): KAGVTQTPRYLIKTRGQQVTLSCSPISGHRSVSWYQQTPGQGLQFLFEYFSETQRNKGNFPGRFSGRQFSNSRSEMNVSTLELGDSALYLCASSSRGASNTGELFFGEGSRLTVL.

This clonotype was counted ten times or more. The genes are TRBV29-1 and TRBJ2-3; D is unresolved. In germline, CDR1 is SQVTM, CDR2 ANQGSEA. V was shortened by 0 bases and J by 4 bases, with 2 bases between the two germline ends. CDR3 length: 11 residues. The CDR3 sequence is CSVEDPDTQYF. As DNA, the CDR3 is TGCAGCGTTGAAGATCCAGATACGCAGTATTTT.

The chain employs TRBV28 and TRBJ2-2; TRBD2 aligns across 7 bases. The CDR3 length is 16 residues. The V segment lost 5 bases and the J segment 5 bases; nucleotides outside the gene matches: 11. The germline gives CDR1 MDHEN, CDR2 SYDVKM. The CDR3 DNA sequence: TGTGCCAGCAGTACCCGAGGGCAGGGAGGGACCGGGGAGCTGTTTTTT. It codes for CASSTRGQGGTGELFF.

With regard to this clonotype: A much more abundant neighbour one base away suggests this may be a read error. This sequence joins TRBV5-1 and TRBJ2-1, with 10 bases identical to TRBD2. Germline V gives CDR1 SGHRS, CDR2 YFSETQ. CDR3 length: 15 amino acids. The CDR3: CASSYALAGEGEQLF. CDR3 coding DNA: TGCGCCAGCAGCTACGCCCTAGCGGGAGAAGGCGAGCAGCTCTTC.

Remarks on this clonotype: A much larger clone lies a single base off, so this may be a read error. CDR3 region: CASGGQGESNSPLHF. The DNA for the CDR3 is TGTGCCAGCGGAGGACAGGGGGAATCGAATTCACCCCTCCACTTT. The chain couples TRBV6-1 to TRBJ1-6; 10 nucleotides align to TRBD1. Losses at the gene ends were 8 bases for V and 7 bases for J; bases not matched to a gene: 8. The germline gives CDR1 MNHNS, CDR2 SASEGT. This CDR3 region has 15 residues.